Detailed here is one T cell receptor (beta chain). The germline V gene has CDR1 SNHLY and CDR2 FYNNEI. The CDR3 is 16 residues long. Trimming left V 7 bases short and J 0 bases short, with 13 bases between. The sample is drawn from a study of cytomegalovirus exposure and HLA in healthy donors. PCR primers comprised 60 Vbeta and 13 Jbeta primers. Produced via immunoSEQ multiplex PCR; TCRdb's table is partial and in-frame only. The sample lists around 86,000 clones; more than 60% were seen once. The chain uses TRBV2 and TRBJ2-6; D ambiguous. The sequence was collected from a man between 50 and 59 years old in good health and CMV-seropositive. The specimen was PBMCs. CDR3 sequence reads: CASKIFQNSGANVLTF. The CDR3 region has the DNA TGTGCCAGCAAAATTTTTCAGAACTCTGGGGCCAACGTCCTGACTTTC.